This entry lists 19 T cell receptor beta chains sequenced from one sample in a study of cytomegalovirus exposure and HLA in healthy donors. PCR amplification relied on 60 Vbeta primers (plus 13 Jbeta primers). Generated by immunoSEQ multiplex PCR, the TCRdb table keeps only in-frame clones and is missing some. The sample records around 180,000 clones, 65% to 90% being singletons. The sample taken for sequencing was PBMCs. These receptors all come from a girl aged 2 to 9 in good health and CMV-seropositive.

This sequence joins TRBV5-4 and TRBJ2-2; D is unclear. CDR3 length: 15 residues. Trimming shortened V by 0 bases and J by 6 bases, and 12 bases separated the two germline ends. The germline V gene encodes CDR1 SGHNT and CDR2 YYREEE (reference sequence). DNA for the CDR3: TGTGCCAGCAGCTTGGATACCCTAATCGCCGGGGAGCTGTTTTTT. The encoded protein is CASSLDTLIAGELFF.

V gene TRBV9 combines with J gene TRBJ1-2, with D possibly being TRBD1 (6 bases). The V end lost 0 bases, the J end lost 6 bases, and 12 bases lay between the germline ends. This CDR3 has 14 amino acids. Germline CDR1 is SGDLS and CDR2 is YYNGEE. CDR3 nucleotides: TGTGCCAGCAGCGTAGGGAACAGGGACCATGGCTACACCTTC. This sequence encodes CASSVGNRDHGYTF.

The table lists this clone with a few counts. This sequence joins TRBV11-2 and TRBJ1-1, with 8 bases identical to TRBD1. The length of the CDR3 is 11 residues. Trimming cost V 4 bases and J 10 bases; bases outside gene matches: 2. Germline CDR1 SGHAT, CDR2 FQNNGV. CDR3 DNA: TGTGCCAGCAGCTACAGGGGGGGAGCTTTCTTT. It yields the protein CASSYRGGAFF.

The chain recombines TRBV30 with TRBJ2-3; 8 positions match TRBD1. This CDR3 is built from 14 residues. Per the germline V gene, CDR1 is GTSNPN and CDR2 is SVGIG (reference sequence). V lost 3 bases, J lost 2 bases, and 4 bases stayed unmatched. CDR3 region: CAWRGQDFTDTQYF. The DNA for the CDR3 is TGTGCCTGGAGGGGACAGGACTTCACAGATACGCAGTATTTT.

This clone was recorded only once. The genes are TRBV5-4 and TRBJ2-1, with TRBD1 identical over 7 bases. This CDR3 is 15 amino acids long. With 3 bases clipped from V and 9 bases from J, the junction kept 12 bases outside the gene matches. Germline CDR1 SGHNT, CDR2 YYREEE (reference sequence). The DNA of the CDR3 is TGTGCCAGCAGCTACTCGGACAGGTTGGGACGTGAGCAGTTCTTC. Its protein product is CASSYSDRLGREQFF.

This chain uses TRBV7-3 with TRBJ1-1; no firm D call. CDR3 length equals 13 residues. V was trimmed by 2 bases and J by 4 bases, leaving 8 bases between them. Per the germline V gene, CDR1 is SGHTA and CDR2 is FQGTGA. CDR3 DNA: TGTGCCAGCAGCTTACAGGTTTTCACTGAAGCTTTCTTT. This gives the protein CASSLQVFTEAFF.

To note about this clone: This same CDR3 is encoded by further DNA sequences in the sample. V usage is TRBV6-6 and J usage is TRBJ2-3; 9 nucleotides agree with TRBD2. The CDR3 is made up of 14 amino acids. Germline assignment: CDR1 MNHNY and CDR2 SVGAGI (reference sequence). V lost 4 bases and J lost 3; bases outside the gene matches: 2. Here the CDR3 DNA reads TGTGCCAGCAGTTTAGCGGGAGTGACAGATACGCAGTATTTT. Its translation is CASSLAGVTDTQYF.

The chain recombines TRBV6-1 with TRBJ1-2; D may be TRBD1 (6 bases). Trimming took 2 bases from V and 7 from J, leaving 14 bases between them. Germline V gene lookup returns CDR1 MNHNS and CDR2 SASEGT. The CDR3 spans 14 residues. CDR3 residues: CASSEMQGGSGYTF. The DNA of the CDR3 is TGTGCCAGCAGTGAAATGCAAGGGGGATCTGGCTACACCTTC.

The V call is TRBV2, the J call TRBJ2-3, with 12 bases identical to TRBD2. Trimming cost V 11 bases and J 3 bases; bases outside gene matches: 9. The CDR3 loop spans 15 amino acids. CDR1 is SNHLY and CDR2 is FYNNEI in the germline V gene. This chain's CDR3 is CAGPPTSGGTDTQYF. The DNA of the CDR3 is TGTGCCGGACCACCGACTAGCGGGGGAACAGATACGCAGTATTTT.

Only one count was recorded for this clone. The V gene is TRBV11-2, the J gene TRBJ1-3; TRBD1 is a possible D gene (5 bases). Per the germline V gene, CDR1 is SGHAT and CDR2 is FQNNGV. This CDR3 has 15 amino acids. Trimming shortened V by 5 bases and J by 4 bases, and 15 bases separated the two germline ends. CDR3 nucleotides: TGTGCCAGCAGCGAATTCAGGGTGTACGGAAACACCATATATTTT. Its translation is CASSEFRVYGNTIYF.

The chain joins TRBV9 to TRBJ2-5; the D gene is possibly TRBD2 (6 bases). CDR1 is SGDLS and CDR2 is YYNGEE in the germline V gene. Between the trimmed V and J ends, which lost 6 bases and 5 bases, there was a span of 20 bases. The length of the CDR3 is 15 residues. CDR3 coding DNA: TGTGCCAGCACGTATTCGGGGACTCGTGGGGAGACCCAGTACTTC. Protein sequence: CASTYSGTRGETQYF. Combining the CDR3 with reference TRBV9 and TRBJ2-5 gives the whole variable domain DSGVTQTPKHLITATGQRVTLRCSPRSGDLSVYWYQQSLDQGLQFLIQYYNGEERAKGNILERFSAQQFPDLHSELNLSSLELGDSALYFCASTYSGTRGETQYFGPGTRLLVL.

V is TRBV19 and J is TRBJ1-1; unclear D gene. Germline assignment: CDR1 LNHDA and CDR2 SQIVND (reference sequence). This CDR3 contains 15 residues. V was cut by 2 bases and J by 1 base, with 11 bases left in between. The CDR3 DNA is TGTGCCAGTAGTATAACCCCACAGACGAACACTGAAGCTTTCTTT. This sequence encodes CASSITPQTNTEAFF.

V usage is TRBV5-4 and J usage is TRBJ2-3, with 8 nucleotides matching TRBD2. Germline V lookup: CDR1 SGHNT, CDR2 YYREEE (reference sequence). This CDR3 contains 14 residues. V shed 6 bases, J shed 14 bases, and the junction held 17 bases outside the gene matches. CDR3 protein: CASTDLASGGPSYF. CDR3 sequence (DNA): TGTGCCAGCACAGATCTAGCGTCGGGAGGGCCTTCGTATTTT. Using reference TRBV5-4 and TRBJ2-3 for the parts outside the CDR3, the full variable domain is ETGVTQSPTHLIKTRGQQVTLRCSSQSGHNTVSWYQQALGQGPQFIFQYYREEENGRGNFPPRFSGLQFPNYSSELNVNALELDDSALYLCASTDLASGGPSYFGPGTRLTVL.

The V call is TRBV2, the J call TRBJ1-1; 11 bases are shared with TRBD1. Losses at the gene ends were 6 bases for V and 1 base for J; bases not matched to a gene: 4. Germline CDR1 is SNHLY and CDR2 is FYNNEI. The CDR3 is made up of 15 amino acids. The CDR3 here is CASSWDRGKNTEAFF. The CDR3 DNA follows: TGTGCCAGCAGCTGGGACAGGGGGAAGAACACTGAAGCTTTCTTT.

This clone appeared a few times. The chain has TRBV10-3 and TRBJ2-2, with 13 bases that match TRBD2. J was trimmed by 3 bases and V by 6 bases; bases with no gene match: 1. Germline loops: CDR1 ENHRY, CDR2 SYGVKD. This CDR3 region has 15 residues. This CDR3 reads CAISGLAGDTGELFF. The CDR3 nucleotides read TGTGCCATCAGCGGACTAGCGGGAGACACCGGGGAGCTGTTTTTT.

The chain carries TRBV7-3 and TRBJ2-7; TRBD2 aligns across 7 bases. The ends lost 5 bases at V and 1 base at J; junction bases unmatched: 2. The length of the CDR3 is 13 residues. Germline assignment: CDR1 SGHTA and CDR2 FQGTGA. The CDR3 DNA sequence: TGTGCCAGCAGCCAGGGACTATCCTACGAGCAGTACTTC. Its translation is CASSQGLSYEQYF.

This rearrangement joins TRBV1 to TRBJ1-2; the D call in the table, TRBD1, was not verified against the DNA. TRBV1 constitutes a pseudogene. There are 16 residues in the CDR3. This CDR3 reads CTSSPPRDREFYGYTF. CDR3 coding DNA: TGCACCAGCAGCCCACCCCGGGACAGGGAGTTTTATGGCTACACCTTC.

The chain combines TRBV19 with TRBJ1-1; the D is unclear. The CDR3 loop spans 12 amino acids. V lost 9 bases to trimming and J lost 1 base, with 9 bases between them. Germline loops: CDR1 LNHDA, CDR2 SQIVND (reference sequence). CDR3 coding DNA: TGTGCCAGCGCGAGACAGAACACTGAAGCTTTCTTT. It is translated as CASARQNTEAFF.

This clone was seen more than once but under ten times. The chain couples TRBV30 to TRBJ1-5; 7 nucleotides match TRBD1. V was clipped by 0 bases and J by 7 bases; unmatched bases: 3. The CDR3 is 13 residues long. Looked up from germline, CDR1 is GTSNPN and CDR2 is SVGIG (reference sequence). The CDR3: CAWSVQGLQPQHF. CDR3 DNA: TGTGCCTGGAGTGTACAGGGGTTACAGCCCCAGCATTTT.